These 17 T cell receptor beta chains originate from one sample sequenced in a study of T-cell reconstitution after alpha-beta-depleted transplantation in children. A library of TCRbeta sequences, prepared with unique molecular identifiers, was generated. In TCRdb, the PCR reads were re-called with MiXCR into one record per CDR3 protein. The sample includes over 200,000 distinct CDR3 sequences, approximately 9% of them seen just once. The material was PBMCs from the stem cell graft donor, obtained from the stem cell graft. The receptors were sampled from a human donor who donated a stem cell graft to a child with acute lymphoblastic leukemia.

The table lists this clonotype with many counts. This chain joins TRBV5-1 and TRBJ2-7; 8 nucleotides line up with TRBD1. V was pared by 4 bases and J by 5 bases, with 8 bases of the junction left unmatched. Germline CDR1 and CDR2: SGHRS and YFSETQ. The CDR3 loop spans 14 amino acids. CDR3 sequence: CASSLRQGSNEQYF. The CDR3 coding sequence is TGCGCCAGCAGCCTACGACAGGGGTCCAACGAGCAGTACTTC. The whole variable domain, filled in from reference TRBV5-1 and TRBJ2-7, reads KAGVTQTPRYLIKTRGQQVTLSCSPISGHRSVSWYQQTPGQGLQFLFEYFSETQRNKGNFPGRFSGRQFSNSRSEMNVSTLELGDSALYLCASSLRQGSNEQYFGPGTRLTVT.

The chain combines TRBV5-1 with TRBJ2-1; 15 bases are a match to TRBD2. This CDR3 spans 17 amino acids. CDR1 SGHRS and CDR2 YFSETQ come from the germline V gene. J was trimmed by 5 bases and V by 4 bases; bases with no gene match: 7. The CDR3 region is CASSPGLAGGRNNEQFF. In DNA, the CDR3 is TGCGCCAGCAGCCCGGGACTAGCGGGGGGAAGAAACAATGAGCAGTTCTTC.

J is TRBJ1-1 and V is TRBV10-2; a weak D match, TRBD1 (5 bases). The V end lost 5 bases, the J end lost 5 bases, and 9 bases lay between the germline ends. The germline V gene encodes CDR1 WSHSY and CDR2 SAAADI. This CDR3 has 12 residues. This CDR3 reads CASSFDSTEAFF. The DNA for the CDR3 is TGCGCCAGCAGTTTTGACAGTACTGAAGCTTTCTTT.

This clonotype has ten or more counts. The J gene is TRBJ2-1, the V gene TRBV14, with D possibly TRBD1 on 6 matching bases. Trimming removed 4 bases from V and 8 bases from J, with 15 bases in between. Germline assignment: CDR1 SGHDN and CDR2 FVKESK. This CDR3 is built from 14 residues. As DNA, the CDR3 is TGTGCCAGCAGCCCTACGACAGGAGCGGATGAGCAGTTCTTC. Its protein product is CASSPTTGADEQFF.

This clonotype has a count of ten or more. This sequence joins TRBV5-1 and TRBJ2-3; D remains unclear. V lost 0 bases, J lost 6 bases, and 8 bases lay in between. From germline, CDR1 is SGHRS and CDR2 YFSETQ. This CDR3 comprises 13 residues. The chain's CDR3 is CASSLDGWDTQYF. The CDR3 DNA reads as TGCGCCAGCAGCTTGGACGGGTGGGATACGCAGTATTTT. The whole variable domain, remainder taken from reference TRBV5-1 and TRBJ2-3, is KAGVTQTPRYLIKTRGQQVTLSCSPISGHRSVSWYQQTPGQGLQFLFEYFSETQRNKGNFPGRFSGRQFSNSRSEMNVSTLELGDSALYLCASSLDGWDTQYFGPGTRLTVL.

This clonotype has ten or more counts. The CDR3 is CASSPFGQGNNQPQHF. For the CDR3, the DNA is TGTGCCAGCAGCCCATTCGGACAGGGCAACAATCAGCCCCAGCATTTT. The V and J genes are TRBV7-2 and TRBJ1-5; 8 bases align to TRBD1. Losses at the gene ends were 5 bases for V and 3 bases for J; bases not matched to a gene: 9. Germline CDR1 reads SGHTA; CDR2 reads FQGNSA. This CDR3 region has 16 residues. Full variable domain (rest looked up from reference TRBV7-2 and TRBJ1-5): GAGVSQSPSNKVTEKGKDVELRCDPISGHTALYWYRQSLGQGLEFLIYFQGNSAPDKSGLPSDRFSAERTGGSVSTLTIQRTQQEDSAVYLCASSPFGQGNNQPQHFGDGTRLSIL.

This clonotype has only a few counts. The chain carries TRBV12-3 or TRBV12-4 and TRBJ1-2, with D possibly TRBD1 on 5 matching bases. CDR3 size: 14 residues. Trimming removed 3 bases at V and 4 bases at J, with 12 bases between. The chain's CDR3 is CASSLQGEGYGYTF. The DNA for the CDR3 is TGTGCCAGCAGTTTGCAAGGGGAGGGCTATGGCTACACCTTC.

This clonotype was found many times. The rearrangement joins TRBV6-1 to TRBJ2-3, with a weak D call TRBD1 (6 bases). Germline loops: CDR1 MNHNS, CDR2 SASEGT. There are 15 residues in the CDR3. The germline V and J ends were trimmed by 3 bases and 1 base, with 11 bases remaining between them. CDR3 region: CASSEATGRTDTQYF. The CDR3 DNA reads TGTGCCAGCAGTGAGGCGACAGGACGCACAGATACGCAGTATTTT.

This clonotype was seen ten or more times. This rearrangement joins TRBV7-9 to TRBJ1-1, with D uncertain. Germline CDR1 SEHNR, CDR2 FQNEAQ (reference sequence). V dropped 1 base and J dropped 7 bases, with 13 bases sitting between them. This CDR3 region has 14 residues. The CDR3 DNA sequence: TGTGCCAGCAGCTTAGGTCGGCAGACCCTTGAAGCTTTCTTT. It translates to CASSLGRQTLEAFF.

In this sample, this clonotype turned up many times. The gene calls are TRBV10-3 and TRBJ1-2; D gene ambiguous. CDR3 length: 16 amino acids. Per the germline V gene, CDR1 is ENHRY and CDR2 is SYGVKD. The ends were cut back, 0 bases at V and 3 bases at J, with 14 bases in the middle. CDR3 nucleotides: TGTGCCATCAGTGAGTCTCCTTCTGGGTCCTACTATGGCTACACCTTC. This sequence encodes CAISESPSGSYYGYTF.

This chain uses TRBV7-8 with TRBJ2-5; D ambiguous. This CDR3 has 14 residues. Looked up from germline, CDR1 is SGHVS and CDR2 is FQNEAQ. V lost 8 bases and J lost 2, with 15 bases in between. The CDR3: CASHGPTHQETQYF. DNA for the CDR3: TGTGCCAGCCACGGACCCACCCATCAAGAGACCCAGTACTTC.

This clonotype has ten or more counts. The V and J genes are TRBV11-1 and TRBJ1-1; D gene uncertain. The V gene's germline CDR1 is SGHAT and CDR2 FQDESV (reference sequence). The CDR3 extends over 11 amino acids. V was shortened by 5 bases and J by 11 bases, with 12 bases between the two germline ends. Here the CDR3 reads CASSATYRAFF. DNA of the CDR3: TGTGCCAGCAGCGCGACGTACCGCGCTTTCTTT.

V usage is TRBV2 and J usage is TRBJ2-3; 7 nucleotides agree with TRBD1. The V and J ends lost 5 bases and 6 bases, in that order; junction bases with no gene match: 8. In germline, CDR1 is SNHLY, CDR2 FYNNEI. The CDR3 length is 14 residues. In DNA, the CDR3 is TGTGCCAGCAGTAGGGAACAGGGGCTCGATACGCAGTATTTT. Residues: CASSREQGLDTQYF.

Many counts were recorded for this clonotype. The chain uses TRBV5-1 and TRBJ1-3; D gene ambiguous. CDR1 and CDR2 (germline): SGHRS, YFSETQ. V lost 5 bases and J lost 0, with 12 bases in between. The CDR3 extends over 15 amino acids. The CDR3 reads CASRAGRNSGNTIYF. The DNA of the CDR3 is TGCGCCAGCAGAGCGGGCCGCAACTCTGGAAACACCATATATTTT.

In this sample, this clonotype turned up a few times. The chain links TRBV7-8 to TRBJ2-7; D not resolved. The germline CDR1 and CDR2 sequences are SGHVS and FQNEAQ. The CDR3 extends over 14 amino acids. Trimming removed 0 bases from V and 4 bases from J, with 10 bases in between. The CDR3 loop reads CASSLAWSGYEQYF. Here the CDR3 DNA reads TGTGCCAGCAGCTTAGCATGGTCAGGTTACGAGCAGTACTTC.

This clonotype appeared a few times. The chain is built from TRBV5-1 and TRBJ2-7; D gene uncertain. The V and J ends lost 2 bases and 1 base respectively, with 4 bases between them. The germline V gene has CDR1 SGHRS and CDR2 YFSETQ. The CDR3 length is 12 residues. The CDR3 nucleotides are TGCGCCAGCAGCTTTGAATCCTACGAGCAGTACTTC. As protein: CASSFESYEQYF.

This clonotype was seen at least ten times. The chain carries TRBV10-2 and TRBJ2-5, with D perhaps TRBD1 (6 bases). Germline CDR1 and CDR2: WSHSY and SAAADI. V was trimmed by 7 bases and J by 4 bases, leaving 13 bases between them. The CDR3 loop spans 13 amino acids. CDR3 protein: CASKKDRIETQYF. In nucleotides, the CDR3 is TGCGCCAGCAAAAAGGACAGAATAGAGACCCAGTACTTC.